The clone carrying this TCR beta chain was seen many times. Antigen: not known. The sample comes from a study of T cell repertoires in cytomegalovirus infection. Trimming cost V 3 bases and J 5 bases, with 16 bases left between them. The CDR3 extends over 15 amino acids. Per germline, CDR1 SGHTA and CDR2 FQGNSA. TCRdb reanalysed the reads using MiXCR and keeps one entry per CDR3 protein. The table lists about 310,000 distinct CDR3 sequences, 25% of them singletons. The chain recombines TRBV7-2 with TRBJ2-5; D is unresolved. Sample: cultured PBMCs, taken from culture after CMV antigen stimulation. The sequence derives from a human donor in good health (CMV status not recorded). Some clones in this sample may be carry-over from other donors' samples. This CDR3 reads CASSFLGSKVETQYF. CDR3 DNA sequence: TGTGCCAGCAGCTTTCTCGGATCTAAGGTGGAGACCCAGTACTTC.